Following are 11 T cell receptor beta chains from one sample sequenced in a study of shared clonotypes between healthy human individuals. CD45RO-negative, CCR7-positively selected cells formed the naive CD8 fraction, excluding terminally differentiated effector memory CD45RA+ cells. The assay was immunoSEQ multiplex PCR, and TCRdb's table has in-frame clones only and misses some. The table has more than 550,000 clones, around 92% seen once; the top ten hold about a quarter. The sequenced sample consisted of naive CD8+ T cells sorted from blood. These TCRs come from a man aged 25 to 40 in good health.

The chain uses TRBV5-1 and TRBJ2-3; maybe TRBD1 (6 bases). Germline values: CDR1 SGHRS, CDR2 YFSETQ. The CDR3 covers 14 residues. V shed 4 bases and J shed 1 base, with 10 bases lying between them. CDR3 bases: TGCGCCAGCAGCCAGGGGTATCGCACAGATACGCAGTATTTT. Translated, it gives CASSQGYRTDTQYF.

The CDR3 region has the DNA TGCGCCAGCAGCCTGATAGCATTGAGCACAGATACGCAGTATTTT. Translated, it gives CASSLIALSTDTQYF. This chain uses TRBV4-1 with TRBJ2-3, with D hard to call. The CDR3 sequence is 15 residues long. V gave up 4 bases and J gave up 0 bases, with 11 bases separating them. The germline gives CDR1 MGHRA, CDR2 YSYEKL.

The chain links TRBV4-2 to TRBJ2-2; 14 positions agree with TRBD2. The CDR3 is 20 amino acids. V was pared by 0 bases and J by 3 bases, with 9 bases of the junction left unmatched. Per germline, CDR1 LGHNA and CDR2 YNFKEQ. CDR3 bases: TGTGCCAGCAGCCAAGACCCCGGACTAGCGGGAGGATGGGACACCGGGGAGCTGTTTTTT. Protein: CASSQDPGLAGGWDTGELFF.

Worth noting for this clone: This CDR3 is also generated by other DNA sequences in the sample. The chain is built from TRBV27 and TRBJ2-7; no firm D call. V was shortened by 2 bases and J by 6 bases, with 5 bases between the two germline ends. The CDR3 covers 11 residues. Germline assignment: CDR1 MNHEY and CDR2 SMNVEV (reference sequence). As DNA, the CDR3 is TGTGCCAGCAGTTTAGGCTCCGAGCAGTACTTC. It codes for CASSLGSEQYF.

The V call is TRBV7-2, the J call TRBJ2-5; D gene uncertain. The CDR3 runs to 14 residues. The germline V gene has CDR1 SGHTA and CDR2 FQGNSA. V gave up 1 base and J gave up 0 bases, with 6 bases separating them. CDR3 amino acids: CASSLDGNQETQYF. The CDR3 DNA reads TGTGCCAGCAGCTTAGATGGGAACCAAGAGACCCAGTACTTC.

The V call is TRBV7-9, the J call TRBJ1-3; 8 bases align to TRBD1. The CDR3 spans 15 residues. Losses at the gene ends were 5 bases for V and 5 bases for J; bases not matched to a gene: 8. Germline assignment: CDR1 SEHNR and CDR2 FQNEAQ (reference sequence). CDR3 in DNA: TGTGCCAGCAGCGTAACCGGACAGGGACGAAACACCATATATTTT. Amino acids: CASSVTGQGRNTIYF.

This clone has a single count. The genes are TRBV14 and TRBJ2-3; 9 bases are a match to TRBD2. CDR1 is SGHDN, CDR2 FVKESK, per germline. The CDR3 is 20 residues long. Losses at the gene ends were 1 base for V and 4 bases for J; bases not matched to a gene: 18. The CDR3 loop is CASSQVDFGRLAEGADTQYF. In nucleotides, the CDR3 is TGTGCCAGCAGCCAAGTTGACTTTGGGAGACTAGCGGAGGGGGCAGATACGCAGTATTTT.

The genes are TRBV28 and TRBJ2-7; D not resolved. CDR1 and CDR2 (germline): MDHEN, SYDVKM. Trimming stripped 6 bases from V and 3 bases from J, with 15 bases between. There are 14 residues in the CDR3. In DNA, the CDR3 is TGTGCCAGCAGCCGCCTCGGACCGGACTACGAGCAGTACTTC. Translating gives CASSRLGPDYEQYF.

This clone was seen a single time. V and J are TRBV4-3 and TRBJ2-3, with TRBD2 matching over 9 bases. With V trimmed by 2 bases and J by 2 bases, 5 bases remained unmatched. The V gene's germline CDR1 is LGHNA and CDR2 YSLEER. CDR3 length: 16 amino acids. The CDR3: CASSQLAGRTTDTQYF. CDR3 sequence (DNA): TGCGCCAGCAGCCAACTAGCGGGACGGACCACAGATACGCAGTATTTT.

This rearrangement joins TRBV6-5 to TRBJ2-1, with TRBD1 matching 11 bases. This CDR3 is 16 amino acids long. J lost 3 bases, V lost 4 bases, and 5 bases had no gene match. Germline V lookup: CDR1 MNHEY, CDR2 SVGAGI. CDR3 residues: CASSLEGTGGYNEQFF. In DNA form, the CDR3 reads TGTGCCAGCAGTTTAGAGGGGACAGGGGGCTACAATGAGCAGTTCTTC.

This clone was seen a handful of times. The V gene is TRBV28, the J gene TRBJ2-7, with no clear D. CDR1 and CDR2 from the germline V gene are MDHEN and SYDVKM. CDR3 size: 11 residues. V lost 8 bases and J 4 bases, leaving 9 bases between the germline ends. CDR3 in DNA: TGTGCCAGCGCCACCGATTACGAGCAGTACTTC. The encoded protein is CASATDYEQYF.